A selection of T cell receptor beta chains follows, all from one sample in a study of molecular identifiers for immune sequencing clone quantification. TCRdb ran MiXCR on the PCR reads and lists one entry per CDR3 protein. The top ten hold 0.7% to 1% of the sample, which has approximately 670,000 distinct CDR3 sequences, nearly 20% seen once. The sample consisted of naive CD8+ T cells from blood, with Jurkat cell RNA spiked in. These receptors all come from a human donor in good health. Some libraries in this study had Jurkat cell RNA spiked in. Each CDR3 is given with its conserved first and last residue. A D gene is named only where the DNA matches it firmly. Not every row has a clone size; where given, it reads once, few, many or a size class.

J gene,D gene,clone size,V gene,CDR3 DNA,CDR3 protein
TRBJ2-2,.,many,TRBV6-2/TRBV6-3,TGTGCCACCGAGAAGGACACCGGGGAGCTGTTTTTT,CATEKDTGELFF
TRBJ2-7,.,many,TRBV3-1,TGTGCCAGCAGCCCCCGGGACAAACCCTCCTACGAGCAGTACTTC,CASSPRDKPSYEQYF
TRBJ2-7,.,.,TRBV4-1,TGCGCCAGCAGCCAGACCTACGGGGGTAATGGGCAGTACTTC,CASSQTYGGNGQYF
TRBJ2-4,.,many,TRBV7-6,TGTGCCAGCAGCTTAGCTCACGGGTTCGGAAACATTCAGTACTTC,CASSLAHGFGNIQYF
TRBJ2-5,TRBD2,few,TRBV7-2,TGTGCCAGCAGCCCCCGGTGGGAGGGAGAGGAGACCCAGTACTTC,CASSPRWEGEETQYF
TRBJ1-3,.,few,TRBV3-1,TGTGCCAGCAGCCAAGAGGCATCTTACTACTCTGGAAACACCATATATTTT,CASSQEASYYSGNTIYF
TRBJ2-3,.,few,TRBV27,TGTGCCAGCAGTTCCGGGACGGGTTGGTTAACAGATACGCAGTATTTT,CASSSGTGWLTDTQYF
TRBJ2-5,TRBD2,many,TRBV5-6,TGTGCCAGCAGCTTGGCCCCTAGCGGGAGGGAGACCCAGTACTTC,CASSLAPSGRETQYF
TRBJ2-1,TRBD2,many,TRBV9,TGTGCCAGCAGCGTAGGTTCGACTAGCGGGGTCCCTGGTAATGAGCAGTTCTTC,CASSVGSTSGVPGNEQFF
TRBJ1-1,.,.,TRBV28,TGTGCCAGCAACCTGGGGTACATGAACACTGAAGCTTTCTTT,CASNLGYMNTEAFF
TRBJ2-5,.,few,TRBV18,TGTGCCAGCTCACCAGGTTGGGCTACACAAGAGACCCAGTACTTC,CASSPGWATQETQYF
TRBJ2-7,TRBD2,many,TRBV5-4,TGTGCCAGCAGCGAGGGACTAGCGGCTGCCTACGAGCAGTACTTC,CASSEGLAAAYEQYF
TRBJ1-6,.,many,TRBV6-2/TRBV6-3,TGTGCCAGCAGTTCGCAGACAGGCGGGGATTCACCCCTCCACTTT,CASSSQTGGDSPLHF
TRBJ2-3,TRBD2,many,TRBV10-3,TGTGCCATCTGGACTAGCGCGTACCCCACAGATACGCAGTATTTT,CAIWTSAYPTDTQYF
TRBJ2-7,.,many,TRBV7-3,TGTGCCAGCAGCTTAGAGTTTGGGGCGGTCTACGAGCAGTACTTC,CASSLEFGAVYEQYF
TRBJ2-3,.,many,TRBV3-1,TGTGCCAGCAGCCCGATAACCGCGGGAGATACGCAGTATTTT,CASSPITAGDTQYF
TRBJ1-5,TRBD1,few,TRBV19,TGTGCCAGTAGCCTAGGACAGGGGATCAATCAGCCCCAGCATTTT,CASSLGQGINQPQHF
TRBJ1-1,.,many,TRBV16,TGTGCCAGCAGCCAATCGTCAGGCGCTGAAGCTTTCTTT,CASSQSSGAEAFF
TRBJ1-5,.,many,TRBV12-3/TRBV12-4,TGTGCCAGCAGCCCAGCGGTTGGAGTCAATCAGCCCCAGCATTTT,CASSPAVGVNQPQHF
TRBJ1-1,.,many,TRBV12-5,TGTGCTAGTGGCAGGGGTACTGAAGCTTTCTTT,CASGRGTEAFF
TRBJ2-7,TRBD2,.,TRBV4-1,TGCGCCAGCAGCCTGACCGGGACTAACTCCTACGAGCAGTACTTC,CASSLTGTNSYEQYF
TRBJ2-1,.,few,TRBV5-6,TGTGCCAGCAGCTGGGCACAGGACAATGAGCGGTTCTTC,CASSWAQDNERFF
TRBJ2-3,TRBD2,few,TRBV27,TGTGCCAGCAGTCGAACTAGCGGAACCACAGATACGCAGTATTTT,CASSRTSGTTDTQYF
TRBJ2-1,TRBD2,few,TRBV2,TGTGCCAGCAGTGAGTCGGGAGGGCACTACAATGAGCAGTTCTTC,CASSESGGHYNEQFF
TRBJ2-7,TRBD2,few,TRBV5-6,TGTGCCAGCAGCTTTTGGGGGGGGTATGACGAGCAGTACTTC,CASSFWGGYDEQYF
TRBJ2-7,TRBD2,many,TRBV10-3,TGTGCCATCAGTGATATAAGCGGGAGAATGCCCGAGCAGTACTTC,CAISDISGRMPEQYF
TRBJ2-3,.,many,TRBV9,TGTGCCAGCAGCGCCGAGGGGACCCGACCAGATACGCAGTATTTT,CASSAEGTRPDTQYF
TRBJ1-5,.,many,TRBV5-8,TGTGCCAGCAGCGACACCTTTTTCCCAGGGCGGCGGCAGCCCCAGCATTTT,CASSDTFFPGRRQPQHF
TRBJ2-5,.,many,TRBV7-6,TGTGCCAGCAGCTTAGTCGCGGAGGCGGGTAAAGAGACCCAGTACTTC,CASSLVAEAGKETQYF
TRBJ2-3,.,many,TRBV6-2/TRBV6-3,TGTGCCAGCAGTTATGGGATGGCAGATACGCAGTATTTT,CASSYGMADTQYF
TRBJ2-4,.,many,TRBV9,TGTGCCAGCAGCGTAGCAGGGTTAGCCAAAAACATTCAGTACTTC,CASSVAGLAKNIQYF
TRBJ2-1,.,.,TRBV7-6,TGTGCCAGCAGCAACGAAGCGGGTCCGCTTAATGAGCAGTTCTTC,CASSNEAGPLNEQFF
TRBJ1-5,.,few,TRBV11-2,TGTGCCAGCAGCGAAAGACAGAGCAATCAGCCCCAGCATTTT,CASSERQSNQPQHF
TRBJ2-3,.,many,TRBV7-9,TGTGCCAGCACCCCGACTAGGTCAGATACGCAGTATTTT,CASTPTRSDTQYF
TRBJ2-1,.,many,TRBV20-1,TGCAGTGCCAGAGGACAGAAGACCTACAATGAGCAGTTCTTC,CSARGQKTYNEQFF
TRBJ1-4,TRBD1,many,TRBV2,TGTGCCAGCAGGGGACAGGGGAGAGAGGAAAAACTGTTTTTT,CASRGQGREEKLFF
TRBJ2-7,.,many,TRBV20-1,TGCAGTGCTCCCTCAACAGTGAGCTCCTACGAGCAGTACTTC,CSAPSTVSSYEQYF
TRBJ2-1,TRBD2,.,TRBV4-3,TGCGCCAGCAGCCAAGATCGGGCGGGGGGGCCCTACAATGAGCAGTTCTTC,CASSQDRAGGPYNEQFF
TRBJ2-7,TRBD2,few,TRBV10-3,TGTGCCATCAGTGAGGGACTAGCGGGAGTGTACGAGCAGTACTTC,CAISEGLAGVYEQYF
TRBJ2-1,TRBD1,few,TRBV19,TGTGCCAGTAGCCAACAGGGGCGGACTCCCTACAATGAGCAGTTCTTC,CASSQQGRTPYNEQFF
TRBJ2-7,.,many,TRBV6-5,TGTGCCAGCAGTTACAGTAGTGGCGGCGAGCAGTACTTC,CASSYSSGGEQYF
TRBJ2-6,.,.,TRBV9,TGTGCCAGCAGCGTACGAGGAGGGGCCAACGTCCTGACTTTC,CASSVRGGANVLTF
TRBJ1-2,.,many,TRBV9,TGTGCCAGCAGCGTAGTTGAACAGGCAGGGGGCTACACCTTC,CASSVVEQAGGYTF
TRBJ1-3,TRBD1,few,TRBV5-5,TGTGCCAGCAGCGATGGGACAGACTCTGGAAACACCATATATTTT,CASSDGTDSGNTIYF
TRBJ1-3,.,many,TRBV10-2,TGCGCCAGCAGTGGGACTGGTTTCTCTGGAAACACCATATATTTT,CASSGTGFSGNTIYF
TRBJ2-7,.,many,TRBV6-5,TGTGCCAGCAGTCACCGGGGAGGCTCCTACGAGCAGTACTTC,CASSHRGGSYEQYF
TRBJ2-7,.,many,TRBV20-1,TGCAGTGCTAGCTCCGGATTTCAGGCCCCCTCCTACGAGCAGTACTTC,CSASSGFQAPSYEQYF
TRBJ2-1,.,.,TRBV27,TGTGCCAGCAGTTTACAGGGGTTCTACAATGAGCAGTTCTTC,CASSLQGFYNEQFF
TRBJ1-1,TRBD1,many,TRBV12-3/TRBV12-4,TGTGCCACTACGACAGGGGCGACTGAAGCTTTCTTT,CATTTGATEAFF